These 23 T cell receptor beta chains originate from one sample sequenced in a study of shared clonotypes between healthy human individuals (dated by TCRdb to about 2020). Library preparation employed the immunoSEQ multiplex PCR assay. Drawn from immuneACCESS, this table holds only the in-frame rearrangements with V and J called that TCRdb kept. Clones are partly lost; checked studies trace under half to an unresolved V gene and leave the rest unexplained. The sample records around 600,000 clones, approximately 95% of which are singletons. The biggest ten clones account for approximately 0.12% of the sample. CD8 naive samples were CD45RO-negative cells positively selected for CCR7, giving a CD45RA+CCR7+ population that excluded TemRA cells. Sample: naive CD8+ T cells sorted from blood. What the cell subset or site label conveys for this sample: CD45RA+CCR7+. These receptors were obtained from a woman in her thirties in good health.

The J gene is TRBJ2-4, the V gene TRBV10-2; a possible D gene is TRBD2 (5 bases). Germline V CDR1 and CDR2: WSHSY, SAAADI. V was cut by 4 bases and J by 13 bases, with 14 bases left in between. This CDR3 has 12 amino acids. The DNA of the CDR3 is TGCGCCAGCAGTGTGACTAATGCCCCCCAGTACTTC. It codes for CASSVTNAPQYF.

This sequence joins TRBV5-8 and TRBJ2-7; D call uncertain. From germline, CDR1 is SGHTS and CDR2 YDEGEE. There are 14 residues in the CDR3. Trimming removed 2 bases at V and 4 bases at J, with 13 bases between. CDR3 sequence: CASSFILGAYEQYF. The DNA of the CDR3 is TGTGCCAGCAGCTTCATTCTAGGAGCTTACGAGCAGTACTTC.

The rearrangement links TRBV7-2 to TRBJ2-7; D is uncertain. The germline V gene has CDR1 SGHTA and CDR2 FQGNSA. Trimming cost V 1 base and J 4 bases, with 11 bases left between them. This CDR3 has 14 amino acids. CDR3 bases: TGTGCCAGCAGCTTAGGATTCCGAGGTTACGAGCAGTACTTC. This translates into CASSLGFRGYEQYF.

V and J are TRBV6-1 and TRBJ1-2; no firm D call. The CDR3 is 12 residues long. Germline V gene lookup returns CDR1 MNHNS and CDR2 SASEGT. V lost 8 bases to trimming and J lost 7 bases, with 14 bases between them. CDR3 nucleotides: TGTGCCAGCGGCCGGGTAAGCAGTGGCTACACCTTC. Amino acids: CASGRVSSGYTF.

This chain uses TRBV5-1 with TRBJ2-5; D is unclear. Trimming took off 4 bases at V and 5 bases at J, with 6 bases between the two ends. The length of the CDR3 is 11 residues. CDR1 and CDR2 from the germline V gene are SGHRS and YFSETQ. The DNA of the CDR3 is TGCGCCAGCAGCCGTGCGGAGACCCAGTACTTC. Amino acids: CASSRAETQYF.

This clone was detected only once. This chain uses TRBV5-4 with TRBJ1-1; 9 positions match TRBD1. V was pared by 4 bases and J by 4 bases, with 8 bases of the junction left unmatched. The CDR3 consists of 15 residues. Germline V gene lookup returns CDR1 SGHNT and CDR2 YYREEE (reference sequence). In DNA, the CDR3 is TGTGCCAGCAGCCCAAAGACAGGGGGGAGCACTGAAGCTTTCTTT. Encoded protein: CASSPKTGGSTEAFF.

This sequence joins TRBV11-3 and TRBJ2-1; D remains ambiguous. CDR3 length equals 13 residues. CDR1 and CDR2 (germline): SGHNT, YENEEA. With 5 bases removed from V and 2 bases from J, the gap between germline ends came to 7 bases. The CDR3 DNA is TGTGCCAGCAGCCCTTCGACCTACAATGAGCAGTTCTTC. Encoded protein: CASSPSTYNEQFF.

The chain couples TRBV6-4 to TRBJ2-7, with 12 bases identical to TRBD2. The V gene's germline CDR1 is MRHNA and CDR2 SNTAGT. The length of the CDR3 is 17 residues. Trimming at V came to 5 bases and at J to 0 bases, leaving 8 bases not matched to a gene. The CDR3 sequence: CASSIRLAGAFSYEQYF. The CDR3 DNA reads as TGTGCCAGCAGTATACGACTAGCGGGAGCCTTCTCCTACGAGCAGTACTTC.

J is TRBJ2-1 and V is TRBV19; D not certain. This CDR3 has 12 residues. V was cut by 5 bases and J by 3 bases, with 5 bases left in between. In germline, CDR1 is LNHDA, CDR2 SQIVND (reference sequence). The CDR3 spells CASSANYNEQFF. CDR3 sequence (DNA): TGTGCCAGTAGTGCGAACTACAATGAGCAGTTCTTC.

CDR3 loop: CASSQETPTDTQYF. CDR3 sequence (DNA): TGCGCCAGCAGCCAAGAAACCCCGACAGATACGCAGTATTTT. The chain is built from TRBV4-1 and TRBJ2-3, with unresolved D. CDR1 is MGHRA, CDR2 YSYEKL, per germline. The V end was cut by 0 bases, the J end by 3 bases, with 7 bases between. This CDR3 region has 14 residues.

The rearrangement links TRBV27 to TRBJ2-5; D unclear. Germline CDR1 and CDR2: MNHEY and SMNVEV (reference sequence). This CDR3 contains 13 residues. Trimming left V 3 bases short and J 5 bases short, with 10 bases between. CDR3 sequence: CASSFAGHETQYF. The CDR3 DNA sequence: TGTGCCAGCAGTTTTGCAGGTCATGAGACCCAGTACTTC.

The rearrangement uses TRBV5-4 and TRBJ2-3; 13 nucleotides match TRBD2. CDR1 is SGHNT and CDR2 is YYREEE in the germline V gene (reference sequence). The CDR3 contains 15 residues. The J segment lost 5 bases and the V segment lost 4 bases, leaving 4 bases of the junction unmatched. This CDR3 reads CASSPRTSGRDTQYF. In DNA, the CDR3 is TGTGCCAGCAGCCCTAGGACTAGCGGGAGAGATACGCAGTATTTT.

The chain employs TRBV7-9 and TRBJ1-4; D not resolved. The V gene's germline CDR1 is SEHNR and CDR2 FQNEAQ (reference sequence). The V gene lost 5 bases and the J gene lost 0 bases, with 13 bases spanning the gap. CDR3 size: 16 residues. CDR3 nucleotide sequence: TGTGCCAGCAGCCAAGTTGAATACGCAACTAATGAAAAACTGTTTTTT. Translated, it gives CASSQVEYATNEKLFF. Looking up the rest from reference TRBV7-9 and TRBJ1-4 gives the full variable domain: DTGVSQNPRHKITKRGQNVTFRCDPISEHNRLYWYRQTLGQGPEFLTYFQNEAQLEKSRLLSDRFSAERPKGSFSTLEIQRTEQGDSAMYLCASSQVEYATNEKLFFGSGTQLSVL.

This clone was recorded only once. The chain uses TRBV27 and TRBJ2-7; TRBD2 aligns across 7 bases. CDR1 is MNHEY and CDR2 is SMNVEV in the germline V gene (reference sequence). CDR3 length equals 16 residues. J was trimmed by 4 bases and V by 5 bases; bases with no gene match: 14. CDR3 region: CASSPFSYREEYEQYF. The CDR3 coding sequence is TGTGCCAGCAGTCCCTTCTCCTATCGGGAGGAATACGAGCAGTACTTC.

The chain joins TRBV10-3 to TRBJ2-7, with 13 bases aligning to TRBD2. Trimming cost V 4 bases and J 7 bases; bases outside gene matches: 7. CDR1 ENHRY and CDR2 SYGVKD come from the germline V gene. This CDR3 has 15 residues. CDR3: CAISGTSGSIREQYF. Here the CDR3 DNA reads TGTGCCATCAGTGGGACTAGCGGGAGTATTAGGGAGCAGTACTTC.

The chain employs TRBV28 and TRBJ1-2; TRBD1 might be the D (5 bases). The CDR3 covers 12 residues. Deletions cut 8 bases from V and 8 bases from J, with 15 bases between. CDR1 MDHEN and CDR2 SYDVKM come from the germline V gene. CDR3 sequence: CASRGGREGYTF. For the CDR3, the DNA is TGTGCCAGCCGGGGGGGTCGGGAGGGCTACACCTTC.

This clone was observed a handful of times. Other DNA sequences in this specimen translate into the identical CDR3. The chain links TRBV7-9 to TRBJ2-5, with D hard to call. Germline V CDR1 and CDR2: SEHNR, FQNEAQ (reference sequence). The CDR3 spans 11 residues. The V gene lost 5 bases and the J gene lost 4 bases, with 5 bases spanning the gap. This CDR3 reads CASSPRETQYF. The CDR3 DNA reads TGTGCCAGCAGCCCAAGAGAGACCCAGTACTTC. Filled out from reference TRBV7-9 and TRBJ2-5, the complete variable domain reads DTGVSQNPRHKITKRGQNVTFRCDPISEHNRLYWYRQTLGQGPEFLTYFQNEAQLEKSRLLSDRFSAERPKGSFSTLEIQRTEQGDSAMYLCASSPRETQYFGPGTRLLVL.

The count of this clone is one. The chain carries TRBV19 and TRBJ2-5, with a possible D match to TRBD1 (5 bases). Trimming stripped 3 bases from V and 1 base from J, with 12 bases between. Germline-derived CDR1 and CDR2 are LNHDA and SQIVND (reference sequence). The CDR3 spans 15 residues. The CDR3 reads CASSIELGPQETQYF. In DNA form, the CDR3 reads TGTGCCAGTAGTATTGAACTGGGGCCCCAAGAGACCCAGTACTTC.

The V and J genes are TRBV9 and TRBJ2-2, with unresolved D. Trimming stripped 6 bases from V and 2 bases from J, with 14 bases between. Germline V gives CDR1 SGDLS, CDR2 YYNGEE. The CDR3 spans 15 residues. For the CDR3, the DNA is TGTGCCAGCACCGGTTTGAACAGTAACACCGGGGAGCTGTTTTTT. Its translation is CASTGLNSNTGELFF.

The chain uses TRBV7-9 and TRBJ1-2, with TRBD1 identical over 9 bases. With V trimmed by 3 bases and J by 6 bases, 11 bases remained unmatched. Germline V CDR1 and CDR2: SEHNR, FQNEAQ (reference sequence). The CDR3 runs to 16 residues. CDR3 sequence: CASSFGDREIRNGYTF. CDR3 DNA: TGTGCCAGCAGCTTTGGGGACAGGGAGATCCGCAATGGCTACACCTTC. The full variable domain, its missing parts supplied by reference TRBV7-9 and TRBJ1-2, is DTGVSQNPRHKITKRGQNVTFRCDPISEHNRLYWYRQTLGQGPEFLTYFQNEAQLEKSRLLSDRFSAERPKGSFSTLEIQRTEQGDSAMYLCASSFGDREIRNGYTFGSGTRLTVV.

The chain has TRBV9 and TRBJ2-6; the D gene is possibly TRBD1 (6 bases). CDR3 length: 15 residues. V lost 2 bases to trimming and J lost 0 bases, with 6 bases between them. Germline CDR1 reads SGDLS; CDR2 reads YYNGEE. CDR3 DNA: TGTGCCAGCAGCGTCAGGGGCTCTGGGGCCAACGTCCTGACTTTC. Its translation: CASSVRGSGANVLTF.

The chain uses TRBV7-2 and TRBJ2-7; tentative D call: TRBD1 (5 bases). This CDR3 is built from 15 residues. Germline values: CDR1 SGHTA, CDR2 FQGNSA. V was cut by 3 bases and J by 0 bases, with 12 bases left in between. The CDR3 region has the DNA TGTGCCAGCAGCTTCCGTGCGGACACCTCCTACGAGCAGTACTTC. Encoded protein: CASSFRADTSYEQYF.

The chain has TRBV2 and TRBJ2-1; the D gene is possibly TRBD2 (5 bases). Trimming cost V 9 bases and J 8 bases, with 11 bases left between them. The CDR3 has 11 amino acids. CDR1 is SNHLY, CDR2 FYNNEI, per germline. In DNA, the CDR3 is TGTGCCAGACAGAGCGGCTATGAGCAGTTCTTC. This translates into CARQSGYEQFF.